This T cell receptor beta chain was captured in a study of Graves' ophthalmopathy and Graves' hyperthyroidism. The study, taken as a whole, reports: The model forecast ophthalmopathy progression, reaching roughly 64% sensitivity and around 75% specificity. Clonotypes were expanded in thyroid at above 0.001 frequency, and most also appeared in blood. Built on 13 signatures, a model told ophthalmopathy apart from stable hyperthyroidism with almost 90% sensitivity and around 80% specificity.

Transcripts of RNA were the source for amplifying TCR beta CDR3 regions. HTBI primers served in a first-round RT-PCR, which a second-round multiplex PCR followed. TCRdb itself ran the multiplex PCR reads through MiXCR, one entry per CDR3 protein. Here the sample spans more than 150,000 distinct CDR3 sequences, approximately 40% being singletons. Comment on this clonotype: Its matching antigen is unknown.

V lost 6 bases, J lost 4 bases, and 16 bases lay in between. Germline V lookup: CDR1 LNHDA, CDR2 SQIVND (reference sequence). This CDR3 has 14 residues. Out of 9.5 to 10 ml of fresh peripheral blood, PBMCs were obtained. This sequence was found in a woman in her thirties or forties with Graves' ophthalmopathy. The rearrangement uses TRBV19 and TRBJ2-7, with D possibly TRBD2 on 5 matching bases. Sequenced input: peripheral blood. CDR3 sequence (DNA): TGTGCCAGTAGAACGGACTCACCACCTTACGAGCAGTACTTC. Amino acid sequence: CASRTDSPPYEQYF.